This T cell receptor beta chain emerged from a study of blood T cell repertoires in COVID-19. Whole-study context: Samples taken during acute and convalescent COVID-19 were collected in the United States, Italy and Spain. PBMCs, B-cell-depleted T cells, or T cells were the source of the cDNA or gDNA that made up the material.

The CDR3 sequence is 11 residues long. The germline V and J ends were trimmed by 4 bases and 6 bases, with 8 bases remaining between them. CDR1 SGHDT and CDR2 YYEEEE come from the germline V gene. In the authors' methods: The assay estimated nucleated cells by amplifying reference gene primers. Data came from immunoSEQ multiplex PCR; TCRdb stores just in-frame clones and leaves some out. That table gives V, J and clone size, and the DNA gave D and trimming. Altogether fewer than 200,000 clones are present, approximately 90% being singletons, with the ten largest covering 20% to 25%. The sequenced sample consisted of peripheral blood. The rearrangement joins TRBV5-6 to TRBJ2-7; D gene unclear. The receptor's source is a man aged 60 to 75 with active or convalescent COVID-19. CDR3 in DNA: TGTGCCAGCAGCCCGAAACTCGAGCAGTACTTC. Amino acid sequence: CASSPKLEQYF.